The text below deals with one T cell receptor (beta chain). This sample stems from a study of CD8 T cells in Susac syndrome. TCR beta sequences were obtained from blood CD8+ and CD4+ T cells. TEMRA cells were FACS-enriched, and CD8+ and CD4+ T cells were isolated negatively. Reverse transcription of roughly 0.45 to 1 ug RNA was performed with random hexamers. An immunoSEQ multiplex PCR generated amplified TCR beta CDR3 products spanning 54 Vbeta and 13 Jbeta. TCRdb re-derived calls from the immunoSEQ multiplex PCR reads in MiXCR, one entry per CDR3 protein. This table holds under 250,000 distinct CDR3 sequences, 94% found once. This CDR3 is 15 amino acids long. The junction had 5 bases not matched to a gene; V was cut back by 5 bases and J by 1 base.

Sequencing was done on a sample of CD4+ T cells from PBMCs. The receptor was derived from a human donor with Susac syndrome. V is TRBV12-3 or TRBV12-4 and J is TRBJ1-2; 9 bases are a match to TRBD1. The CDR3 protein is CASSPGTGINYGYTF. The DNA for the CDR3 is TGTGCCAGCAGTCCCGGGACAGGGATTAACTATGGCTACACCTTC.